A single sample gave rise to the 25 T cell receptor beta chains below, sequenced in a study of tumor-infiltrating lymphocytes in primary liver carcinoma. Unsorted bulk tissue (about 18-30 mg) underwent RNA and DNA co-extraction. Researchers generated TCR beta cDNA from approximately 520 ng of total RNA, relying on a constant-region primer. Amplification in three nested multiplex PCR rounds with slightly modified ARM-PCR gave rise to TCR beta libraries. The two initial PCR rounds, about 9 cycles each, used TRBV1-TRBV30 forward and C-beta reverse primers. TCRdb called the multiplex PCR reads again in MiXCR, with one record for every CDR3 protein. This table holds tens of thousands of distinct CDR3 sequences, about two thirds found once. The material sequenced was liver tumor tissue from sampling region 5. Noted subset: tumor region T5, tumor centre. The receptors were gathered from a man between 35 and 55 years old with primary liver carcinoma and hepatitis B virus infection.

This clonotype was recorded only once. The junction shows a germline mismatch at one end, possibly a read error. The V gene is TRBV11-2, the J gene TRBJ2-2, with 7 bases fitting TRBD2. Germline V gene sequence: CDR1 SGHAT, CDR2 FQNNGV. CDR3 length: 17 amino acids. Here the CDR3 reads CASSAGLAVSPARELFF. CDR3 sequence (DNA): TGTGCCAGCAGCGCGGGTCTAGCGGTCTCCCCGGCCCGGGAGCTATTTTTT.

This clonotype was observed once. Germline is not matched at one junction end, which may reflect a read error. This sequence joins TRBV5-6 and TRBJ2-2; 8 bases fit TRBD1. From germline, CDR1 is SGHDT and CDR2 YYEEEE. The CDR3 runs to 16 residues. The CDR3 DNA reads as TGTGCCAACAGCTTGGACAGGGCGTTGTTCACCTGGGAGCTGTTTTTT. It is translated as CANSLDRALFTWELFF.

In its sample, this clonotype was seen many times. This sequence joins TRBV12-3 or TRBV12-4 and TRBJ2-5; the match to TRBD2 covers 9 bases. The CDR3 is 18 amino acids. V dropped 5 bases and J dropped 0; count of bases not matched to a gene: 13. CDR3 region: CASSLRLTSGGNQETQYF. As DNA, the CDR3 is TGTGCCAGCAGTCTGCGTCTGACTAGCGGAGGGAACCAAGAGACCCAGTACTTC.

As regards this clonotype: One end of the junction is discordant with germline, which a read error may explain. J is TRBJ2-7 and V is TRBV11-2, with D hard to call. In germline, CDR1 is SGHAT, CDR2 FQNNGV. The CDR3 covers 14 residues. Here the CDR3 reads CASSLVLLSHEQYF. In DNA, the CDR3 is TGTGCCAGTAGCTTAGTACTCCTCTCCCATGAGCAGTACTTC.

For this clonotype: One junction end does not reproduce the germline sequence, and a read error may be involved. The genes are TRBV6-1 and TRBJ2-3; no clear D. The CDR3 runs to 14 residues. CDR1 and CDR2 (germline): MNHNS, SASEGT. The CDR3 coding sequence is TGTGCCAGCTGTGAAGGGTCAGGCACAAATACGCAGTATTTT. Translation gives CASCEGSGTNTQYF.

For the CDR3, the DNA is TGTGCCAGCAGCTTAGCAGGTGGAGAGCAGTACTTC. The encoded protein is CASSLAGGEQYF. The J gene is TRBJ2-7, the V gene TRBV7-9; no clear D. The CDR3 loop spans 12 amino acids. Trimming left V 0 bases short and J 7 bases short, with 7 bases between. Germline CDR1 reads SEHNR; CDR2 reads FQNEAQ (reference sequence).

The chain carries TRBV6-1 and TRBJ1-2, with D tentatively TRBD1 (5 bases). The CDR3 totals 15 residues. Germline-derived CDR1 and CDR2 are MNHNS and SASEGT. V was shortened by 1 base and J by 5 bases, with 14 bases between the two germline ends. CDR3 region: CASSEEWAGTYGYTF. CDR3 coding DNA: TGTGCCAGCAGTGAAGAGTGGGCAGGGACTTATGGCTACACCTTC.

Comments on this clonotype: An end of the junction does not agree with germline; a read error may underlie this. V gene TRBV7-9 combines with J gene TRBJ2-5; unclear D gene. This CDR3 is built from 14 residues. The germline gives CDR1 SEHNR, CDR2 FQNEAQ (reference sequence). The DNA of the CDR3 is TGTGCCAGCAGCATAGCAACTGGGTATGAGACCCATTACTTC. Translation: CASSIATGYETHYF.

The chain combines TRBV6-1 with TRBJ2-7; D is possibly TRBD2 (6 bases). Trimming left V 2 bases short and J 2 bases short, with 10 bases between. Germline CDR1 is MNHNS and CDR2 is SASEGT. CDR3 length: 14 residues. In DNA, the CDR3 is TGTGCCAGCAGTGAATGGTGGAGGGCCTACGAGCAGTACTTC. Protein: CASSEWWRAYEQYF.

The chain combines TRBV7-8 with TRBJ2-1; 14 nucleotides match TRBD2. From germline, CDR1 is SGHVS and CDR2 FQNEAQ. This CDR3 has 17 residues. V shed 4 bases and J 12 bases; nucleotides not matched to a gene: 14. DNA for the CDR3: TGTGCCAGCAGCTGGACTAGCGGGAGGACCGACTACAACGTGCAGTTCTTC. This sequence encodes CASSWTSGRTDYNVQFF.

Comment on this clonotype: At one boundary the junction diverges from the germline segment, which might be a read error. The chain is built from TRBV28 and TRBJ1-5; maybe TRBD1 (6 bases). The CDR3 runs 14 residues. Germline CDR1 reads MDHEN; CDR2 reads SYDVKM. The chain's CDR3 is CDSSFRTAQGPQHF. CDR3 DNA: TGTGACAGCAGTTTTAGGACAGCTCAGGGGCCCCAGCATTTT. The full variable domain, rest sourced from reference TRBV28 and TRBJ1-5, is DVKVTQSSRYLVKRTGEKVFLECVQDMDHENMFWYRQDPGLGLRLIYFSYDVKMKEKGDIPEGYSVSREKKERFSLILESASTNQTSMYLCDSSFRTAQGPQHFGDGTRLSIL.

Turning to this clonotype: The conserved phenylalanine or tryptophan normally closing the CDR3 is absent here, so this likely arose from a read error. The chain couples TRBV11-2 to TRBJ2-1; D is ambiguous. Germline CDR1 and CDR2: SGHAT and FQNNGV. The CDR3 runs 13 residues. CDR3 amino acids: CASGLNDTYEQFL. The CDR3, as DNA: TGTGCCAGCGGCTTAAATGATACCTATGAGCAGTTCTTA.

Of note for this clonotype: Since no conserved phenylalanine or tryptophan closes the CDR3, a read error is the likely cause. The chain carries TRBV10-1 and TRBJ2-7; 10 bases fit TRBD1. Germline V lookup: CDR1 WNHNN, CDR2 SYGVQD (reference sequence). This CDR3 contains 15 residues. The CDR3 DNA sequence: TGCGCCAGCAGTGACCCGGGACAGGGGATCTACAAGCAGTACATC. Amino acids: CASSDPGQGIYKQYI.

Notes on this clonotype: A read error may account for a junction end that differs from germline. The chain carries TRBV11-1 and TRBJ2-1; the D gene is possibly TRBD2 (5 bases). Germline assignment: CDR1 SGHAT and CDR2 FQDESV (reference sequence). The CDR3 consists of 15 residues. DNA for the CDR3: TGTGCCAGCAGTCTTCCTAGCCGCTCCTACGATGAGCAGTTCTTC. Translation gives CASSLPSRSYDEQFF.

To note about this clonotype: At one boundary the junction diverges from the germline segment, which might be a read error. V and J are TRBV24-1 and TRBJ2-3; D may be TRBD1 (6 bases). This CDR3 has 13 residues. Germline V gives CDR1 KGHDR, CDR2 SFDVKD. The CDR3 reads CVTSDRQVSTQYF. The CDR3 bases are TGTGTCACCAGTGATCGACAGGTCTCTACGCAGTATTTT.

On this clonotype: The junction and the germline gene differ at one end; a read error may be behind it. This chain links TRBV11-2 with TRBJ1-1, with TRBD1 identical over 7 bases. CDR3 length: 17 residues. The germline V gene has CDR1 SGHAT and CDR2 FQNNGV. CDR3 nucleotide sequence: TGTGTCAGCAGGGCCAGGGGGGCGGGCATAACCAAAACTGAAGCTTTCTTT. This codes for CVSRARGAGITKTEAFF.

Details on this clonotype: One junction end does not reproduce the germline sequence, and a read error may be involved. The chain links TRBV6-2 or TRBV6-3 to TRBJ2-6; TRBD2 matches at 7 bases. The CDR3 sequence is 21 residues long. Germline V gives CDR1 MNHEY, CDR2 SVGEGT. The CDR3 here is CASTPRRRGSSGASRANVLTF. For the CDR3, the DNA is TGTGCCAGCACCCCCAGGAGACGTGGATCTAGCGGCGCCTCTAGGGCCAACGTCCTGACTTTC.

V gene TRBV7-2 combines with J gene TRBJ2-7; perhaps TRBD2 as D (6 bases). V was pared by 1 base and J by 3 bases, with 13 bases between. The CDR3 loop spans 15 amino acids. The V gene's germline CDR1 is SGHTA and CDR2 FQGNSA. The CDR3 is CASSLGALAGYEQYF. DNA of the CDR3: TGTGCCAGCAGCTTAGGGGCACTAGCTGGCTACGAGCAGTACTTC.

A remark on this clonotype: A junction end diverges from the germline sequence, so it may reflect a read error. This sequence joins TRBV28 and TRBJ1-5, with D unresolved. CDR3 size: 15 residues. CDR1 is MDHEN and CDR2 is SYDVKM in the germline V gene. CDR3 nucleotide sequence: TGTGCCAGCAGAACTTTTTCCCATAGCAATCAGCCCCGGCATTTT. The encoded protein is CASRTFSHSNQPRHF. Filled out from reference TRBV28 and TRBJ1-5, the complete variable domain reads DVKVTQSSRYLVKRTGEKVFLECVQDMDHENMFWYRQDPGLGLRLIYFSYDVKMKEKGDIPEGYSVSREKKERFSLILESASTNQTSMYLCASRTFSHSNQPRHFGDGTRLSIL.

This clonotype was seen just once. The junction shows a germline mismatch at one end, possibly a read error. In DNA form, the CDR3 reads TGTGCGAGCAGCCAAGAGACGGTGCATGAGCAGTTCTTC. It encodes CASSQETVHEQFF. This chain uses TRBV14 with TRBJ2-1, with D unclear. Germline V gene lookup returns CDR1 SGHDN and CDR2 FVKESK. CDR3 length equals 13 residues.

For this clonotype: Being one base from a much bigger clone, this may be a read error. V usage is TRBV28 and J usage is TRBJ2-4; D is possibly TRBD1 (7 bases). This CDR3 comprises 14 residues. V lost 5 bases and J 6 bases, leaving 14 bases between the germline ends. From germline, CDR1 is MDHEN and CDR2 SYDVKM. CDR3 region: CASSPNQGGNIQYF. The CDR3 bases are TGTGCCAGCAGTCCCAATCAGGGGGGAAACATTCAGTACTTC.

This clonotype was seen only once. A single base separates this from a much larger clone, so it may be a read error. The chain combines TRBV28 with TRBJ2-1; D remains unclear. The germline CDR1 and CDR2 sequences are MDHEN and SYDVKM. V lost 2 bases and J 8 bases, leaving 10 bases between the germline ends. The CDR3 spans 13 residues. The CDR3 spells CASSLARTDEQFF. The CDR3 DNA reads TGTGCCAGCAGTTTAGCCAGGACGGATGAGCAGTTCTTC.

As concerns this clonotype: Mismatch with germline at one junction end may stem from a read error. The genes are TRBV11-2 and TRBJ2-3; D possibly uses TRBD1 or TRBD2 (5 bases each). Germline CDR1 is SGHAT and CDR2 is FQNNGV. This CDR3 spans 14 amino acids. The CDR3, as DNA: TGTGCCAGTAGCTTTCGGGGCAGCGCAGATACGCAGTATTTT. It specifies CASSFRGSADTQYF.

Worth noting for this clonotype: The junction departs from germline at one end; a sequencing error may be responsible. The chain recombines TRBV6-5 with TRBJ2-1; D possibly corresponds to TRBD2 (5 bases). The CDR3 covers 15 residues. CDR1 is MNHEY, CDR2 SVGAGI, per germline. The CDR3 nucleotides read TGTGCCAGCAGTTACATGCCAGGAGACTACAATGGGCAGTTCTTC. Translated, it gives CASSYMPGDYNGQFF.

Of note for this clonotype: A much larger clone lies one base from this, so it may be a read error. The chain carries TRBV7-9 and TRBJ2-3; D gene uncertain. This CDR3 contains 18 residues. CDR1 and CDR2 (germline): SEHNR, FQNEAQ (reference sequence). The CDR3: CASSLEGLFTARTDMQYF. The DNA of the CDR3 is TGTGCCAGCAGCTTAGAGGGTTTGTTCACAGCTCGCACAGATATGCAGTATTTT.